This T cell receptor beta chain was retrieved from a study of shared clonotypes between healthy human individuals. Method: immunoSEQ multiplex PCR; TCRdb's copy keeps in-frame clones and lacks some. The sample has 2,500,000 or so clones, over 85% seen once. Concerning this clone itself: Its antigen is unknown.

Trimming removed 5 bases from V and 0 bases from J, with 10 bases in between. This CDR3 comprises 15 residues. Per germline, CDR1 LNHDA and CDR2 SQIVND (reference sequence). Study findings and constraints: It was anticipated that sequencing depth would influence how many clonotypes donors shared. All-four-donor shared clonotypes had higher generation probabilities than non-shared clonotypes did. On the whole, naive subsets had larger estimated richness than memory subsets had.

The sample consisted of naive CD4+ T cells from PBMCs. Stated subset: CD45RA+ positively selected. The clonotype originates from a man younger than 35 in good health. Some clones in this sample may be carry-over from other donors' samples. This chain joins TRBV19 and TRBJ1-4; no clear D gene. CDR3 in amino acids: CASSPLVATNEKLFF. The CDR3 bases are TGTGCCAGTAGTCCCTTAGTTGCAACTAATGAAAAACTGTTTTTT.